This T cell receptor beta chain is drawn from a study of blood T cells in healthy people across ages. This clonotype was counted once. Its antigen is still unknown. CDR3 size: 13 residues. V was shortened by 7 bases and J by 2 bases, with 11 bases between the two germline ends. Overall study results and limits: The study found TCR beta diversity correlated strongly with naive T cell percentage.

Primed by a sample-barcoded 5' primer and a J-beta primer mix, a second PCR proceeded for about 7 to 12 cycles. TCRdb recomputed calls from the 5' RACE reads with MiXCR, one row per CDR3 protein. Found here are more than 500,000 distinct CDR3 sequences, about 29% of them singletons; the top ten hold over 3.5%. The same sample was also studied in work on T cells of mothers and their children.

The sample was blood. V and J are TRBV12-3 or TRBV12-4 and TRBJ2-5; the D gene is possibly TRBD1 (6 bases). This TCR derives from a boy younger than 10 in good health. CDR3 loop: CASTKTGQETQYF. The CDR3 DNA reads TGTGCCAGCACCAAGACAGGACAAGAGACCCAGTACTTC.